This section outlines one T cell receptor (beta chain) sequence together with its context. In this sample, this clonotype turned up many times. The antigen it binds to is not known. No base-level quality is on record; no much larger clone is a single base apart. This record comes from a study of identical twins (dated by TCRdb to the mid-2010s). At the level of the whole study: To test whether fetal clonotypes persist, this study deep-sequenced TCR alpha and beta repertoires from monozygotic twins, from unrelated adults of various ages, and from cord blood. To rule out contamination, the twin experiments were replicated at different times with different library preparation protocols. General conclusions and limits of the study: Out-of-frame TCR alpha sequences shared between twins showed an excess of low generation-probability sequences compared with coincidental sharing between unrelated individuals. Invariant T cells such as MAIT and iNKT could partly confound zero-insertion analyses, although diverse VJ usage argued against such confounding for most clonotypes. Fewer insertions were carried by abundant cord blood beta clonotypes, a similar but weaker trend appeared in young adult naive repertoires, and no such trend appeared in memory repertoires. Conclusions relied on cross-sectional statistical analysis, since the same donors could not be followed over many years. Excess twin sharing in beta out-of-frame sequences was weaker because fewer shared sequences lowered the signal-to-noise ratio. In monozygotic twins, recombination models systematically underestimated out-of-frame TCR alpha sharing, but the models matched the sharing seen between unrelated individuals.

Every donor in the study was a healthy Caucasian. Three pairs of female monozygotic twins, all aged roughly 18 to 29 years, were included in the twin cohort. Peripheral blood mononuclear cells were the source from which RNA for the TCR libraries was isolated. The CDR3 numbers 13 residues from cysteine through phenylalanine. The entry retains the CDR3 DNA only, 39 bases that are in frame from base 1. The germline V gene gives CDR1 as MNHNS and CDR2 as SASEGT. Ends trimmed: V by 8 bases, J by 6 bases; bases unmatched to a gene: 7. The library was built by means of 5' RACE. Instrument on record: Illumina HiSeq 2000. Template switching added a universal primer binding site, and the final cDNA carried a unique molecular identifier that allowed TCR cDNA molecules to be counted accurately. Specific primers in the conserved constant-segment region were used to synthesize first-strand cDNA for TCR alpha and beta chains. To control for contamination, each cDNA library was double barcoded with a SMART-Mk sample barcode plus Illumina barcodes. TruSeq adapter sequences, together with Illumina sample barcodes, were added in two successive PCR steps. Sequencing of the TCR alpha and beta cDNA libraries was done on the Illumina HiSeq platform using custom primers. The study's own analysis went as follows. Unique molecular identifiers were extracted from raw reads with MiGEC, and CDR3 positions were determined with MiXCR. For each individual, recombination models were inferred using an EM algorithm with the repgenHMM and IGoR tools. Shared clonotypes were analyzed with the tcR package in R, and sharing was normalized by the product of cloneset sizes. To study raw recombination free of thymic and clonal selection effects, out-of-frame nonproductive sequences were analyzed. TCRdb reanalyzed the raw reads on its own, using fastp at Q25 for trimming and MiXCR for clone calling, and kept in-frame beta chains. Every entry covers one CDR3 protein and lists the most common genes and DNA from its rows. What appears here as the V and J calls and clone size reflects TCRdb's work, not the paper's. For this sample the table gives about 700,000 distinct CDR3 sequences, of which roughly 8% were detected only once. The top ten clones comprise around 0.98% of the sample.

The same sample was also studied in work on yellow fever vaccine responses in identical twins. Reported in the second study: The authors reported that the T cell response to vaccination in identical twins appeared partly convergent and partly personalized. Focusing on identical twins, the study followed the T cell clones that responded to the vaccine, and did so with precision.

The V gene is TRBV6-1 and the J gene is TRBJ2-3; 8 bases in the middle match TRBD2. The clonotype originates from a woman between 18 and 29 years old in good health. Sequences were obtained from PBMCs. The CDR3 region: CASVASGSDTQYF. The DNA sequence is TGTGCCAGCGTGGCTAGCGGGTCGGATACGCAGTATTTT.